The 21 T cell receptor beta chains below were found in one sample sequenced in a study of beta chain features in type 1 diabetes. cDNA synthesis used the whole RNA isolate, giving expressed TCRB sequences. Measured with immunoSEQ multiplex PCR; TCRdb has only the in-frame clones, and not every one. The data contain under 450,000 clones, approximately 15% of them seen just once; the ten biggest clones take up under 0.02%. The sample taken for sequencing was naive CD4+ T cells from blood. The receptors here all came from a young woman in good health.

The chain carries TRBV28 and TRBJ2-6; TRBD1 might be the D (5 bases). The CDR3 is made up of 16 amino acids. Germline V gene sequence: CDR1 MDHEN, CDR2 SYDVKM. V was cut by 6 bases and J by 1 base, with 13 bases left in between. The CDR3 here is CASSLDRGSGANVLTF. The CDR3 nucleotides are TGTGCCAGCAGCTTGGATAGGGGATCTGGGGCCAACGTCCTGACTTTC.

Concerning this clone itself: At one of its ends the junction is not consistent with the germline gene, which may arise from a read error. The chain couples TRBV30 to TRBJ2-3, with D unresolved. Looked up from germline, CDR1 is GTSNPN and CDR2 is SVGIG (reference sequence). This CDR3 comprises 12 residues. CDR3 sequence (DNA): TGTGCCTGGAGTGTACTACCACAAAAAGTGGATTTT. It is translated as CAWSVLPQKVDF.

This clone showed up just a few times. This rearrangement joins TRBV13 to TRBJ1-2; D unclear. CDR1 and CDR2 from the germline V gene are PRHDT and FYEKMQ (reference sequence). The CDR3 is 13 residues long. The V and J ends lost 5 bases and 8 bases respectively, with 15 bases between them. Here the CDR3 reads CASSPRGSGGYTF. In DNA, the CDR3 is TGTGCCAGCAGCCCCCGGGGTTCGGGAGGCTACACCTTC.

This rearrangement joins TRBV7-9 to TRBJ1-1; D uncertain. Deletions cut 3 bases from V and 4 bases from J, with 9 bases between. The germline CDR1 and CDR2 sequences are SEHNR and FQNEAQ (reference sequence). The CDR3 is 13 amino acids. The CDR3 nucleotides are TGTGCCAGCAGCTTCGAGGAGGGCACTGAAGCTTTCTTT. Translated: CASSFEEGTEAFF.

In this sample, this clone turned up a few times. V is TRBV30 and J is TRBJ2-1; 8 nucleotides line up with TRBD1. Trimming cost V 0 bases and J 6 bases; bases outside gene matches: 7. The CDR3 extends over 15 amino acids. Germline V gives CDR1 GTSNPN, CDR2 SVGIG (reference sequence). The DNA of the CDR3 is TGTGCCTGGAGTGTACCAGGGGGCGGGTTCAATGAGCAGTTCTTC. It yields the protein CAWSVPGGGFNEQFF.

This clone came up a few times. This chain uses TRBV6-5 with TRBJ2-7; TRBD1 matches 8 bases. Per germline, CDR1 MNHEY and CDR2 SVGAGI. The ends lost 2 bases at V and 5 bases at J; junction bases unmatched: 5. This CDR3 is 14 amino acids long. The CDR3 nucleotides read TGTGCCAGCAGTTACGGCGGACAGGGCCACGAGCAGTACTTC. Its translation is CASSYGGQGHEQYF.

Only a few counts were recorded for this clone. The chain recombines TRBV18 with TRBJ1-1, with TRBD1 as a possible D gene (5 bases). The germline V gene has CDR1 KGHSH and CDR2 LQKENI. This CDR3 region has 13 residues. V was clipped by 3 bases and J by 5 bases, with 10 bases between them. DNA for the CDR3: TGTGCCAGCTCACCTGATCGACAGACTGAAGCTTTCTTT. It codes for CASSPDRQTEAFF.

This clone was picked up a small number of times. V is TRBV7-2 and J is TRBJ2-1; a possible D gene is TRBD1 (6 bases). CDR1 is SGHTA, CDR2 FQGNSA, per germline. V dropped 5 bases and J dropped 0 bases, with 11 bases sitting between them. The length of the CDR3 is 15 residues. In nucleotides, the CDR3 is TGTGCCAGCAGCGCGACAGGCAGCTCCTACAATGAGCAGTTCTTC. Its protein product is CASSATGSSYNEQFF.

The chain couples TRBV23-1 to TRBJ2-7, with 7 positions matching TRBD1. TRBV23-1 is an ORF, and what it does is uncertain. V was clipped by 6 bases and J by 3 bases; unmatched bases: 5. This CDR3 region has 13 residues. Here the CDR3 DNA reads TGCGCCAGCAGATGGACAGGAAACTACGAGCAGTACTTC. Translating it yields CASRWTGNYEQYF.

The chain couples TRBV2 to TRBJ2-1; the D is unclear. CDR1 is SNHLY and CDR2 is FYNNEI in the germline V gene. The V and J ends lost 7 bases and 0 bases respectively, with 7 bases between them. This CDR3 comprises 13 residues. The CDR3 nucleotides are TGTGCCAGCATGAGCCTCTCCTACAATGAGCAGTTCTTC. As protein: CASMSLSYNEQFF.

Many counts were recorded for this clone. The chain joins TRBV19 to TRBJ2-3; D call uncertain. Germline CDR1 LNHDA, CDR2 SQIVND (reference sequence). The CDR3 is made up of 12 amino acids. The V and J ends lost 3 bases and 2 bases respectively, with 3 bases between them. The CDR3 protein is CASSISTDTQYF. The DNA of the CDR3 is TGTGCCAGTAGTATCTCCACAGATACGCAGTATTTT.

CDR3 sequence reads: CASSLNSKEQFF. In DNA form, the CDR3 reads TGTGCCAGCAGTTTAAATAGTAAGGAGCAGTTCTTC. The chain combines TRBV28 with TRBJ2-1; D is unresolved. Trimming stripped 2 bases from V and 10 bases from J, with 9 bases between. This CDR3 has 12 residues. Germline CDR1 and CDR2: MDHEN and SYDVKM.

This clone was detected a few times. The chain is built from TRBV7-9 and TRBJ2-6; D might be TRBD2 (5 bases). The V gene lost 3 bases and the J gene lost 0 bases, with 15 bases spanning the gap. This CDR3 is built from 18 residues. CDR1 is SEHNR and CDR2 is FQNEAQ in the germline V gene (reference sequence). CDR3 residues: CASSFNYRGSSGANVLTF. CDR3 sequence (DNA): TGTGCCAGCAGCTTTAATTACCGGGGTTCCTCTGGGGCCAACGTCCTGACTTTC.

This clone was detected a few times. J is TRBJ2-3 and V is TRBV4-3, with a tentative D call TRBD1 (6 bases). Trimming pared 0 bases from V and 2 bases from J, leaving 15 bases between. The germline CDR1 and CDR2 sequences are LGHNA and YSLEER. This CDR3 is 17 amino acids long. The CDR3 DNA reads as TGCGCCAGCAGCCAAGATCGGGCAGGGGAAGACACAGATACGCAGTATTTT. Its protein is CASSQDRAGEDTDTQYF.

This clone has just a few counts. The chain links TRBV6-5 to TRBJ2-1, with 8 bases aligning to TRBD1. With V trimmed by 6 bases and J by 4 bases, 8 bases remained unmatched. The CDR3 length is 15 residues. Germline CDR1 reads MNHEY; CDR2 reads SVGAGI. Here the CDR3 reads CASSSTGVGYNEQFF. In DNA, the CDR3 is TGTGCCAGCAGCTCGACAGGGGTTGGGTACAATGAGCAGTTCTTC.

Only a few counts were recorded for this clone. The V call is TRBV13, the J call TRBJ1-2; 8 bases agree with TRBD1. V shed 5 bases, J shed 4 bases, and the junction held 3 bases outside the gene matches. Germline CDR1 is PRHDT and CDR2 is FYEKMQ (reference sequence). The CDR3 has 13 residues. The CDR3 sequence is CASSPGTGYGYTF. DNA for the CDR3: TGTGCCAGCAGCCCTGGGACAGGCTATGGCTACACCTTC.

This clone was detected a few times. V and J are TRBV7-3 and TRBJ1-2; D call uncertain. The V gene's germline CDR1 is SGHTA and CDR2 FQGTGA. The CDR3 extends over 15 amino acids. The V end lost 3 bases, the J end lost 2 bases, and 13 bases lay between the germline ends. In nucleotides, the CDR3 is TGTGCCAGCAGCTTGAGGAGGACCGCAAACTATGGCTACACCTTC. Amino acid sequence: CASSLRRTANYGYTF.

Only a few counts were recorded for this clone. The chain employs TRBV29-1 and TRBJ2-7; 9 bases line up with TRBD1. V gave up 3 bases and J gave up 2 bases; unmatched junction bases: 2. The CDR3 runs 13 residues. The V gene's germline CDR1 is SQVTM and CDR2 ANQGSEA. Written as DNA, the CDR3 is TGCAGCGTTGAGGGACAGGGTCCCTACGAGCAGTACTTC. It specifies CSVEGQGPYEQYF.

This clone was recorded a few times. V usage is TRBV30 and J usage is TRBJ2-5; maybe TRBD2 (6 bases). The CDR3 totals 13 residues. Germline V gene lookup returns CDR1 GTSNPN and CDR2 SVGIG (reference sequence). V was cut by 2 bases and J by 2 bases, with 9 bases left in between. The CDR3 loop reads CAWSPGVQETQYF. CDR3 in DNA: TGTGCCTGGAGTCCGGGGGTTCAAGAGACCCAGTACTTC.

As concerns this clone: Other DNA sequences in the same sample also yield this CDR3. The CDR3 protein is CASSPSGETQYF. As DNA, the CDR3 is TGTGCCAGCAGCCCCTCAGGAGAGACCCAGTACTTC. This rearrangement joins TRBV7-9 to TRBJ2-5; D is undetermined. V lost 5 bases to trimming and J lost 4 bases, with 8 bases between them. The CDR3 is made up of 12 amino acids. Germline lookup yields CDR1 SEHNR and CDR2 FQNEAQ (reference sequence).

This clone came up a few times. The rearrangement joins TRBV4-1 to TRBJ1-1; D might be TRBD1 (6 bases). CDR3 length: 17 amino acids. Deletions cut 3 bases from V and 0 bases from J, with 17 bases between. Germline V gene data show CDR1 as MGHRA and CDR2 as YSYEKL. CDR3 protein: CASSHMSRGLMNTEAFF. CDR3 DNA sequence: TGCGCCAGCAGCCACATGAGCAGGGGCCTGATGAACACTGAAGCTTTCTTT.